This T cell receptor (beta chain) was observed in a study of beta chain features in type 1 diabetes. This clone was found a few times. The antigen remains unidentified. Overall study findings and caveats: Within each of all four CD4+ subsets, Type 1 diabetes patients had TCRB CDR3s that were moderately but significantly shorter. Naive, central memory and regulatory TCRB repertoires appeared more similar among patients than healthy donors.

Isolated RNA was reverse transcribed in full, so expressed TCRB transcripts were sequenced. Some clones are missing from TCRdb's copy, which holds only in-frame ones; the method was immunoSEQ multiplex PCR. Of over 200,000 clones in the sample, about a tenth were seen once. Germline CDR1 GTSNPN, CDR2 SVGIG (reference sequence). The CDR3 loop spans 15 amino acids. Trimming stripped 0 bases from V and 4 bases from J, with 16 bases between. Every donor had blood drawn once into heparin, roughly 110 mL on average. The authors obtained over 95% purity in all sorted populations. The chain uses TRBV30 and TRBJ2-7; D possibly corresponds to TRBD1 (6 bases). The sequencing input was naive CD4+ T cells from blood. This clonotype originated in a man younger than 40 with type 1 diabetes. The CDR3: CAWSVGGHRPYEQYF. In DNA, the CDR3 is TGTGCCTGGAGTGTAGGGGGACATCGTCCGTACGAGCAGTACTTC.